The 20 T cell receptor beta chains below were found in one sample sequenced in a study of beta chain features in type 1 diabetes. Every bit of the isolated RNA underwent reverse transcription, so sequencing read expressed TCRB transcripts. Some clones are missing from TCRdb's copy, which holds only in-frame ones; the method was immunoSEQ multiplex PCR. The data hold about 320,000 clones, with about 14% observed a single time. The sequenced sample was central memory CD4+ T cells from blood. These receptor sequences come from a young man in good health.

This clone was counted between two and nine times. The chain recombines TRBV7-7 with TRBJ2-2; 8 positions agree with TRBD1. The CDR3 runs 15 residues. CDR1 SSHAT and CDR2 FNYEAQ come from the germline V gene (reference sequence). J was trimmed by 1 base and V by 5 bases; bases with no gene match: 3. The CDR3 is CASSTGQGNTGELFF. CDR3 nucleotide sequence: TGTGCCAGCAGCACCGGACAGGGGAACACCGGGGAGCTGTTTTTT.

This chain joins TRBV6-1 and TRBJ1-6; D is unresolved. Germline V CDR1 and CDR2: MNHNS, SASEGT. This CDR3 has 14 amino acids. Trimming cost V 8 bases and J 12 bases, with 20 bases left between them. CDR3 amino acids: CASGSVRNLRPLHF. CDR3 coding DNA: TGTGCCAGCGGCTCTGTCCGAAACTTAAGACCCCTCCACTTT.

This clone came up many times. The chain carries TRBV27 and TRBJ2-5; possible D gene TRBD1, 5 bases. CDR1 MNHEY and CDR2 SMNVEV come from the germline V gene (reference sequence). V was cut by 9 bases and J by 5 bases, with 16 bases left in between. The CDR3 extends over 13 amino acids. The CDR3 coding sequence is TGTGCCAGTCCTCAGGGCCATTTGGAGACCCAGTACTTC. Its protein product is CASPQGHLETQYF.

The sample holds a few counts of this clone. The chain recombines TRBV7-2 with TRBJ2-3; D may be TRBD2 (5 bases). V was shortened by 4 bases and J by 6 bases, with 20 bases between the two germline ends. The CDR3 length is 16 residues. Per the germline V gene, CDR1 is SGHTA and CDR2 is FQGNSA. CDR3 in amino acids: CASSSGRTLRSDTQYF. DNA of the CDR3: TGTGCCAGCAGCTCCGGAAGGACTCTAAGGAGTGATACGCAGTATTTT. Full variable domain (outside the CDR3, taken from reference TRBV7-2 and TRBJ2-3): GAGVSQSPSNKVTEKGKDVELRCDPISGHTALYWYRQSLGQGLEFLIYFQGNSAPDKSGLPSDRFSAERTGGSVSTLTIQRTQQEDSAVYLCASSSGRTLRSDTQYFGPGTRLTVL.

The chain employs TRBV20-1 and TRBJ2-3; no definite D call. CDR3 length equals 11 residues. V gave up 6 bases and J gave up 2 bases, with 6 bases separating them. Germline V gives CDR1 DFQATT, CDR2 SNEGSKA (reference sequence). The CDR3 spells CSASNTDTQYF. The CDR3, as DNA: TGCAGTGCCTCAAACACAGATACGCAGTATTTT.

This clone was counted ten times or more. CDR3 DNA: TGTGCCAGTGTCACCAGGGAAGTGGGCACTGAAGCTTTCTTT. Amino acids: CASVTREVGTEAFF. The chain has TRBV19 and TRBJ1-1, with TRBD1 as a possible D gene (5 bases). V was shortened by 8 bases and J by 4 bases, with 17 bases between the two germline ends. CDR1 and CDR2 (germline): LNHDA, SQIVND (reference sequence). The length of the CDR3 is 14 residues.

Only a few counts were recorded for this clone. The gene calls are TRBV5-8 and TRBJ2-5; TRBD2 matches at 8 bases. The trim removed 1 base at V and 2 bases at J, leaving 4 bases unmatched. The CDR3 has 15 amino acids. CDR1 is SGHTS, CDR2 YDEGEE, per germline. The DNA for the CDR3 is TGTGCCAGCAGCTTGCCTAGCGGGCGTCAAGAGACCCAGTACTTC. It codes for CASSLPSGRQETQYF.

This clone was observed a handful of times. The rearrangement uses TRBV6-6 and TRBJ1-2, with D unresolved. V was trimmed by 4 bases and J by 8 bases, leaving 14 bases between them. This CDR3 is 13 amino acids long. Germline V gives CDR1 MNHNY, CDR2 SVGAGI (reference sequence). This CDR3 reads CASSLGRSSGYTF. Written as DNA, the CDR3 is TGTGCCAGCAGTTTAGGCCGATCGTCGGGCTACACCTTC.

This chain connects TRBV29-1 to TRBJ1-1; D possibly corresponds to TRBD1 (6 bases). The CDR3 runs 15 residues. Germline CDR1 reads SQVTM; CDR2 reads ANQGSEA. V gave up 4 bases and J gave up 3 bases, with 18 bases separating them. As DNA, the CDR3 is TGCAGCGTTGTTCCTCAGGGGCTGGGGGACACTGAAGCTTTCTTT. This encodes CSVVPQGLGDTEAFF.

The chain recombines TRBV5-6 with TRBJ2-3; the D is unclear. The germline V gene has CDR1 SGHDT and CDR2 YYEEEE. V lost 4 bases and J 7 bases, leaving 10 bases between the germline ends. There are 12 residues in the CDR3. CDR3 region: CASSQQQNTQYF. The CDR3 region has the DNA TGTGCCAGCAGCCAACAGCAGAATACGCAGTATTTT.

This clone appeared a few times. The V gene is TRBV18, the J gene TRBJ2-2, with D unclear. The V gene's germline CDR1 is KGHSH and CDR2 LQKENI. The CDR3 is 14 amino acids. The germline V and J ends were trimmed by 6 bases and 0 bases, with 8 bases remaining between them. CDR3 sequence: CASSRTSNTGELFF. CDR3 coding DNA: TGTGCCAGCTCCCGGACCTCGAACACCGGGGAGCTGTTTTTT.

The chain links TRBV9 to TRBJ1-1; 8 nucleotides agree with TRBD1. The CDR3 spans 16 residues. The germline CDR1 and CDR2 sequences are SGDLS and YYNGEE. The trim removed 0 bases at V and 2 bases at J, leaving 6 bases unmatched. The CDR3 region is CASSVVSGTGNTEAFF. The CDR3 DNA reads TGTGCCAGCAGCGTAGTCTCAGGGACAGGCAACACTGAAGCTTTCTTT.

DNA of the CDR3: TGTGCCAGCCCTGTAGGACCCGTTTGGTGGGAGCAGTACGTC. Amino acids: CASPVGPVWWEQYV. J is TRBJ2-7 and V is TRBV6-8, with D uncertain. The CDR3 has 14 amino acids. CDR1 is MNHGY, CDR2 SAAAGT, per germline. Trimming shortened V by 8 bases and J by 7 bases, and 21 bases separated the two germline ends.

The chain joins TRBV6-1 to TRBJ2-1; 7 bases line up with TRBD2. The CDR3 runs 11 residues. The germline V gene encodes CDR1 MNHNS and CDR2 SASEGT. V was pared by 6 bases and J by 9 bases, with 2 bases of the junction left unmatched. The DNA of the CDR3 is TGTGCCAGCAGGCGACTAGCTGAGCAGTTCTTC. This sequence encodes CASRRLAEQFF.

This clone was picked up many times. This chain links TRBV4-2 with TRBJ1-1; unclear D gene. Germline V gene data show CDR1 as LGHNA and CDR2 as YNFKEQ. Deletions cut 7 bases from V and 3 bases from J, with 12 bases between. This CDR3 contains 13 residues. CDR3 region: CASNMNTHTEAFF. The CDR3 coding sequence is TGTGCCAGCAACATGAACACTCACACTGAAGCTTTCTTT.

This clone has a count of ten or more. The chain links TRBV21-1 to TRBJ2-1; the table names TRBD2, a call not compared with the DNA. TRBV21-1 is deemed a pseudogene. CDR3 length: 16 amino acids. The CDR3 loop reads CASSKWTSGLGCEQFF. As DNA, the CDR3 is TGTGCCAGCAGCAAGTGGACTAGCGGCCTAGGGTGTGAGCAGTTCTTC.

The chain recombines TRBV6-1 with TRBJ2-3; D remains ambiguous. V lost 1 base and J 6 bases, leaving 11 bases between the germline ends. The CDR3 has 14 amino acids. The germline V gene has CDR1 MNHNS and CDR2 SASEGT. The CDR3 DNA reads TGTGCCAGCAGTGAAGTGCAAGCCGCCGATACGCAGTATTTT. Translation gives CASSEVQAADTQYF.

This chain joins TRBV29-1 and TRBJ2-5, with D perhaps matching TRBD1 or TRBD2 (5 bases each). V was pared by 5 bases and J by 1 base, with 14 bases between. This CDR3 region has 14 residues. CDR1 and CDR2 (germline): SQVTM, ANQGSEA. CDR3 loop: CSVRPWGSQETQYF. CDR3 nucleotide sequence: TGCAGCGTTCGGCCTTGGGGGAGCCAAGAGACCCAGTACTTC.

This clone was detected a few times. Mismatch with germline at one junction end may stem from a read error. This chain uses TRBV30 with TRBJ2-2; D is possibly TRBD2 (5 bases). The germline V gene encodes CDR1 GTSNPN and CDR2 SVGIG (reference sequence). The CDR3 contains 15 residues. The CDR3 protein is CAWSVQRANTGELLF. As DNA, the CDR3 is TGTGCCTGGAGTGTACAAAGGGCGAACACCGGGGAGCTGCTTTTT.

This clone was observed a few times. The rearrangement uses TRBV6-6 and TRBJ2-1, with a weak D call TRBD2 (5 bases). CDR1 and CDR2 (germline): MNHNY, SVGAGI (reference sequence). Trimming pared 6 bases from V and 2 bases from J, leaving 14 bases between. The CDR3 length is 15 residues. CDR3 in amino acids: CASSQVGLPYNEQFF. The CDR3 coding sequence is TGTGCCAGCAGCCAAGTAGGACTCCCCTACAATGAGCAGTTCTTC.